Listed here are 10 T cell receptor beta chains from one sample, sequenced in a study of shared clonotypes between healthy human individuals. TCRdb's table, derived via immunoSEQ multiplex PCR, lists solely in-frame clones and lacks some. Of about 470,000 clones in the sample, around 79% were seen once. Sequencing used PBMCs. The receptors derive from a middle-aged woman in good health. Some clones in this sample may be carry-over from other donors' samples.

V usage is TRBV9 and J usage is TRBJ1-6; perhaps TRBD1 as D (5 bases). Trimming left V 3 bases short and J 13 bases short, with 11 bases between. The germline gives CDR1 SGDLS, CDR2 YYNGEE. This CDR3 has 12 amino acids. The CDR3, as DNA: TGTGCCAGCAGCGGACGTTCAGGGCCCCTCCACTTT. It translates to CASSGRSGPLHF.

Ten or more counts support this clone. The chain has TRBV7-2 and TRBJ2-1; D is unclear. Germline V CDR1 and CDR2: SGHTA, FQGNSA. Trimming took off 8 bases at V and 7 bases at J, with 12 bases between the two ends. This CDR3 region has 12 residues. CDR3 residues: CASGRYQNEQFF. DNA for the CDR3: TGTGCCAGCGGTCGATATCAGAATGAGCAGTTCTTC.

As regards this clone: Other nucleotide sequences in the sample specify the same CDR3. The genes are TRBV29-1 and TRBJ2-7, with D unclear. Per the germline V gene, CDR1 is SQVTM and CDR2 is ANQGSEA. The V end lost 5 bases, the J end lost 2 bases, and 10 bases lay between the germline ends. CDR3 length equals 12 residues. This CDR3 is CSVIKGPYEQYF. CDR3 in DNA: TGCAGCGTTATAAAAGGTCCCTACGAGCAGTACTTC.

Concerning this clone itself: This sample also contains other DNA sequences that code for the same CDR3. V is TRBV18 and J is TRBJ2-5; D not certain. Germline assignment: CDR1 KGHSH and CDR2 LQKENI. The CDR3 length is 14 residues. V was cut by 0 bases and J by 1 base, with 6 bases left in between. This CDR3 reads CASSPPQGQETQYF. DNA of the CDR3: TGTGCCAGCTCACCACCCCAAGGCCAAGAGACCCAGTACTTC.

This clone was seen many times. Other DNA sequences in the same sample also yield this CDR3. Here the CDR3 DNA reads TGTGCCAGCAGCCAAGATAGCGGGAGTCATAATGAGCAGTTCTTC. Translation gives CASSQDSGSHNEQFF. The V gene is TRBV4-2, the J gene TRBJ2-1, with 9 nucleotides matching TRBD2. Germline loops: CDR1 LGHNA, CDR2 YNFKEQ. The trim removed 0 bases at V and 7 bases at J, leaving 4 bases unmatched. The CDR3 sequence is 15 residues long.

CDR3 nucleotides: TGTGCCAGCAGTGAAACGGGGGATGCTGAAGCTTTCTTT. Its protein product is CASSETGDAEAFF. The J gene is TRBJ1-1, the V gene TRBV6-1; weak D call: TRBD1 (5 bases). The CDR3 consists of 13 residues. Germline V gene sequence: CDR1 MNHNS, CDR2 SASEGT. V gave up 2 bases and J gave up 6 bases, with 10 bases separating them.

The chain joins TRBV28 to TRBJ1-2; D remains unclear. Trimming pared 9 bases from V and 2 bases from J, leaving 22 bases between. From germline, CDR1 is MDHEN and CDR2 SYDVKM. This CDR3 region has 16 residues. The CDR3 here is CASTKARQSLNYGYTF. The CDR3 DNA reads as TGTGCCAGTACTAAGGCTCGGCAATCCCTAAACTATGGCTACACCTTC.

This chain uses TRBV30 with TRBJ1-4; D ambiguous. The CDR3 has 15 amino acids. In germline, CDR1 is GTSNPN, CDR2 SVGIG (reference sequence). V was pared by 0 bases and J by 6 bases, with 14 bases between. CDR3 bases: TGTGCCTGGAGTGTAGGAGCCGGGGTTGATGAAAAACTGTTTTTT. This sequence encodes CAWSVGAGVDEKLFF.

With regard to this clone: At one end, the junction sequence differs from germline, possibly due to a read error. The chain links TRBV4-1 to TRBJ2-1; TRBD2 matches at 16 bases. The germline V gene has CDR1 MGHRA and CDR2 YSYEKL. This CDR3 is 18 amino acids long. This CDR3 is CAGSQVGTSGREYNEQFF. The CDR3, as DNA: TGCGCCGGCAGCCAAGTGGGGACTAGCGGGAGGGAATACAATGAGCAGTTCTTC.

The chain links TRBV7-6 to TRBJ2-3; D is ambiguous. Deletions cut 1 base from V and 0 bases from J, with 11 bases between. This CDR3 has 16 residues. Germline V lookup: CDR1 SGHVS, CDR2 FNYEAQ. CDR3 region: CASSLGQWVSTDTQYF. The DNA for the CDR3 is TGTGCCAGCAGCTTAGGTCAATGGGTCAGCACAGATACGCAGTATTTT.